Listed below are T cell receptor beta chains from one sample, sequenced in a study of regulatory T cells in long-lasting Graves disease. TCRdb ran MiXCR on the multiplex PCR reads and lists one entry per CDR3 protein. The repertoire holds 550,000 or so distinct CDR3 sequences, with about 12% as singletons. These data also featured in a second study, about T cells in Graves' hyperthyroidism and ophthalmopathy.

The starting material was peripheral blood mononuclear cells (PBMCs), obtained at new diagnosis, from a patient treated with antithyroid drugs. The source is a woman in her 30s with Graves disease. Both conserved end residues are part of each CDR3. The D gene is left open where the match is weak. Not all rows give a size; the values are once, few, many and, for expanded clones, a class.

abundance: few
j_gene: TRBJ2-2
v_gene: TRBV6-5
d_gene: TRBD2
CDR3nt: TGTGCCAGCAGTTACTCCCCGGGAGGGCACACCGGGGAGCTGTTTTTT
CDR3aa: CASSYSPGGHTGELFF

abundance: many
j_gene: TRBJ1-5
v_gene: TRBV18
d_gene: .
CDR3nt: TGTGCCAGCTCACCTAGGGCTGGGGGCAATCAGCCCCAGCATTTT
CDR3aa: CASSPRAGGNQPQHF

abundance: many
j_gene: TRBJ1-1
v_gene: TRBV11-2
d_gene: .
CDR3nt: TGTGCCAGCAGCTCACTACGGGAAATAGGGAACACTGAAGCTTTCTTT
CDR3aa: CASSSLREIGNTEAFF

abundance: many
j_gene: TRBJ2-7
v_gene: TRBV7-9
d_gene: TRBD1
CDR3nt: TGTGCCAGCAGCTTAACCGGGACAGGGCTCCGGATCGAGCAGTACTTC
CDR3aa: CASSLTGTGLRIEQYF

abundance: few
j_gene: TRBJ2-7
v_gene: TRBV5-4
d_gene: TRBD1
CDR3nt: TGTGCCAGCAGCTTGGGGGGGACAGGGCCTAACGAGCAGTACTTC
CDR3aa: CASSLGGTGPNEQYF

abundance: few
j_gene: TRBJ1-1
v_gene: TRBV19
d_gene: TRBD1
CDR3nt: TGTGCCAGTAGTCTGATGACAGGGGCCACTGAAGCTTTCTTT
CDR3aa: CASSLMTGATEAFF

abundance: many
j_gene: TRBJ1-1
v_gene: TRBV11-1
d_gene: TRBD1
CDR3nt: TGTGCCAGCAGCTTAGCAACCGGGACAGGGGGCGCGACCACTGAAGCTTTCTTT
CDR3aa: CASSLATGTGGATTEAFF

abundance: .
j_gene: TRBJ1-1
v_gene: TRBV5-4
d_gene: TRBD1
CDR3nt: TGTGCCAGCAGCCCGGGGGGAGACAGGGACGCTGAAGCTTTCTTT
CDR3aa: CASSPGGDRDAEAFF

abundance: .
j_gene: TRBJ2-2
v_gene: TRBV4-1
d_gene: .
CDR3nt: TGCGCCAGCAGCTATGGCAGGGATTACGGGGAGCTGTTTTTT
CDR3aa: CASSYGRDYGELFF

abundance: many
j_gene: TRBJ2-1
v_gene: TRBV12-3/TRBV12-4
d_gene: TRBD2
CDR3nt: TGTGCCAGCCTCACCGGGACTAGCAACAATGAGCAGTTCTTC
CDR3aa: CASLTGTSNNEQFF

abundance: .
j_gene: TRBJ1-1
v_gene: TRBV20-1
d_gene: TRBD1
CDR3nt: TGCAGTGCTCCCGGGACAGGGGACACTGAAGCTTTCTTT
CDR3aa: CSAPGTGDTEAFF

abundance: many
j_gene: TRBJ2-1
v_gene: TRBV14
d_gene: TRBD1
CDR3nt: TGTGCCAGCAGCCAGAGGACAGGGTACAATGAGCAGTTCTTC
CDR3aa: CASSQRTGYNEQFF

abundance: many
j_gene: TRBJ2-5
v_gene: TRBV24-1
d_gene: .
CDR3nt: TGTGCCACCAGTGATTTGAGGCCCGCCGGAGAGACCCAGTACTTC
CDR3aa: CATSDLRPAGETQYF

abundance: .
j_gene: TRBJ2-7
v_gene: TRBV18
d_gene: .
CDR3nt: TGTGCCAGCTCACCCTTGAGGGAGAAATCCTACGAGCAGTACTTC
CDR3aa: CASSPLREKSYEQYF

abundance: .
j_gene: TRBJ2-4
v_gene: TRBV20-1
d_gene: TRBD2
CDR3nt: TGCAGTGCTAGAGATTTAGCGGGACTCCACCCCTATCAGTACTTC
CDR3aa: CSARDLAGLHPYQYF

abundance: many
j_gene: TRBJ2-1
v_gene: TRBV6-5
d_gene: TRBD2
CDR3nt: TGTGCCAGCAGTTACTCGACGGTCGCTAGCGGAGCTTACAATGAGCAGTTCTTC
CDR3aa: CASSYSTVASGAYNEQFF

abundance: many
j_gene: TRBJ1-1
v_gene: TRBV5-1
d_gene: .
CDR3nt: TGTGCCAGCAGCTTGGCCCCAGGAAACACTGAAGCTTTCTTT
CDR3aa: CASSLAPGNTEAFF

abundance: .
j_gene: TRBJ2-1
v_gene: TRBV19
d_gene: .
CDR3nt: TGTGCCAGTAGTATCTACGGGGGAGCTTCCTACAATGAGCAGTTCTTC
CDR3aa: CASSIYGGASYNEQFF

abundance: many
j_gene: TRBJ2-3
v_gene: TRBV6-1
d_gene: .
CDR3nt: TGTGCCAGCAGTGGGGCAGGTGATACGCAGTATTTT
CDR3aa: CASSGAGDTQYF

abundance: few
j_gene: TRBJ1-2
v_gene: TRBV3-1
d_gene: .
CDR3nt: TGTGCCAGCAGCCAAGATTCAGGGACTCATGGCTACACCTTC
CDR3aa: CASSQDSGTHGYTF

abundance: many
j_gene: TRBJ1-1
v_gene: TRBV19
d_gene: .
CDR3nt: TGTGCCAGTAGTACCCAAGGGGATACTGAAGCTTTCTTT
CDR3aa: CASSTQGDTEAFF

abundance: many
j_gene: TRBJ1-2
v_gene: TRBV19
d_gene: TRBD1
CDR3nt: TGTGCCAGTAGTATAGTGCCGACAGGGCGGCATGGCTACACCTTC
CDR3aa: CASSIVPTGRHGYTF

abundance: many
j_gene: TRBJ2-1
v_gene: TRBV11-2
d_gene: TRBD2
CDR3nt: TGTGCCAGCAGCCACACTAGCGGGGCCTACAATGAGCAGTTCTTC
CDR3aa: CASSHTSGAYNEQFF

abundance: .
j_gene: TRBJ2-1
v_gene: TRBV11-2
d_gene: .
CDR3nt: TGTGCCAGCGGCAAGATCCAAGGTCGGGACAATGAGCAGTTCTTC
CDR3aa: CASGKIQGRDNEQFF

abundance: many
j_gene: TRBJ2-3
v_gene: TRBV27
d_gene: .
CDR3nt: TGTGCCAGCAGTCCACACCTAGCTAGAGGGGCAGATACGCAGTATTTT
CDR3aa: CASSPHLARGADTQYF

abundance: few
j_gene: TRBJ2-4
v_gene: TRBV20-1
d_gene: .
CDR3nt: TGCAGTGCTAGAGCGAGAGGGGGGGAGGGGTCAGGCAAAAACATTCAGTACTTC
CDR3aa: CSARARGGEGSGKNIQYF